The 16 T cell receptor beta chains below all came from one sample that was sequenced in a study of blood T cell repertoires in COVID-19. TCRdb's table, derived via immunoSEQ multiplex PCR, lists solely in-frame clones and lacks some. The sample holds some 50,000 clones; 90% are singletons and the top ten take 5.5% to 7.5%. The sample comprised peripheral blood. These receptors came from a man aged 40-55 years with acute or convalescent COVID-19.

The V call is TRBV15, the J call TRBJ1-1, with D uncertain. Trimming removed 0 bases from V and 12 bases from J, with 14 bases in between. Germline V gives CDR1 LNHNV, CDR2 YYDKDF (reference sequence). CDR3 length: 13 residues. This CDR3 is CATSRDLGRGTFF. The CDR3, as DNA: TGTGCCACCAGCAGAGATCTCGGGAGAGGAACTTTCTTT. The entire variable domain, with the rest obtained from reference TRBV15 and TRBJ1-1, is as follows: DAMVIQNPRYQVTQFGKPVTLSCSQTLNHNVMYWYQQKSSQAPKLLFHYYDKDFNNEADTPDNFQSRRPNTSFCFLDIRSPGLGDTAMYLCATSRDLGRGTFFGQGTRLTVV.

The rearrangement uses TRBV6-6 and TRBJ2-5; D might be TRBD2 (6 bases). Trimming cost V 6 bases and J 4 bases, with 15 bases left between them. The germline V gene has CDR1 MNHNY and CDR2 SVGAGI (reference sequence). There are 14 residues in the CDR3. The CDR3 DNA reads as TGTGCCAGCAGCCCCCTGGGACTTGGAGAGACCCAGTACTTC. Translation: CASSPLGLGETQYF.

This chain links TRBV4-2 with TRBJ1-1; D perhaps matches TRBD1 (5 bases). V gave up 0 bases and J gave up 4 bases, with 15 bases separating them. Germline CDR1 and CDR2: LGHNA and YNFKEQ. The length of the CDR3 is 16 residues. The CDR3 DNA sequence: TGTGCCAGCAGCCAAGATTATCAGGGTATAGGCACTGAAGCTTTCTTT. Residues: CASSQDYQGIGTEAFF.

The chain carries TRBV7-9 and TRBJ2-2; the D gene is possibly TRBD2 (5 bases). The V end lost 1 base, the J end lost 3 bases, and 15 bases lay between the germline ends. The CDR3 contains 17 residues. Germline CDR1 is SEHNR and CDR2 is FQNEAQ (reference sequence). Here the CDR3 DNA reads TGTGCCAGCAGCTTAGGAAGGCTGGAGGTCGACACCGGGGAGCTGTTTTTT. Its translation: CASSLGRLEVDTGELFF.

The chain has TRBV21-1 and TRBJ1-4; the D call TRBD1 from the table was never checked on the DNA. TRBV21-1 is annotated as a pseudogene. This CDR3 is 14 amino acids long. The CDR3, as DNA: TGTGCCAGCAGCAAATGCGCAGGGCGTGAAAAACTGTTTTTT. Amino acid sequence: CASSKCAGREKLFF.

This chain uses TRBV5-5 with TRBJ2-5, with 13 bases aligning to TRBD2. Germline values: CDR1 SGHKS, CDR2 YYEKEE (reference sequence). There are 16 residues in the CDR3. V was clipped by 4 bases and J by 4 bases; unmatched bases: 7. This chain's CDR3 is CASSPEGLAGLETQYF. CDR3 nucleotide sequence: TGTGCCAGCAGCCCGGAGGGACTAGCGGGGTTAGAGACCCAGTACTTC. The variable domain in full, completed from reference TRBV5-5 and TRBJ2-5, reads DAGVTQSPTHLIKTRGQQVTLRCSPISGHKSVSWYQQVLGQGPQFIFQYYEKEERGRGNFPDRFSARQFPNYSSELNVNALLLGDSALYLCASSPEGLAGLETQYFGPGTRLLVL.

V and J are TRBV24-1 and TRBJ2-7, with a possible D match to TRBD1 (6 bases). The CDR3 has 15 amino acids. Trimming stripped 0 bases from V and 3 bases from J, with 11 bases between. Germline values: CDR1 KGHDR, CDR2 SFDVKD. The CDR3 is CATSDLVGQVYEQYF. CDR3 sequence (DNA): TGTGCCACCAGTGATTTGGTGGGACAAGTCTACGAGCAGTACTTC.

The gene calls are TRBV7-2 and TRBJ2-6, with no clear D. Trimming took off 5 bases at V and 2 bases at J, with 10 bases between the two ends. Germline CDR1 SGHTA, CDR2 FQGNSA. The CDR3 sequence is 15 residues long. The CDR3 coding sequence is TGTGCCAGCAGCCCGATGCCAGCTGGGGCCAACGTCCTGACTTTC. This codes for CASSPMPAGANVLTF.

The V gene is TRBV7-2, the J gene TRBJ1-6; no firm D call. Per the germline V gene, CDR1 is SGHTA and CDR2 is FQGNSA. Trimming left V 6 bases short and J 9 bases short, with 9 bases between. This CDR3 has 12 amino acids. The chain's CDR3 is CASRIQLSPLHF. In DNA form, the CDR3 reads TGTGCCAGCAGAATACAGCTTTCACCCCTCCACTTT.

CDR3 residues: CASSQNPPRELARDNEQFF. CDR3 nucleotides: TGCGCCAGCAGCCAAAACCCTCCTCGGGAACTAGCCAGAGACAATGAGCAGTTCTTC. This rearrangement joins TRBV4-1 to TRBJ2-1, with D perhaps matching TRBD2 (6 bases). CDR1 and CDR2 (germline): MGHRA, YSYEKL. This CDR3 is built from 19 residues. Trimming shortened V by 2 bases and J by 5 bases, and 25 bases separated the two germline ends.

The chain couples TRBV5-1 to TRBJ2-3, with D maybe TRBD1 (5 bases). V lost 0 bases and J lost 2, with 13 bases in between. This CDR3 is built from 16 residues. Looked up from germline, CDR1 is SGHRS and CDR2 is YFSETQ. The CDR3 region has the DNA TGCGCCAGCAGCTTGGAGGGGCGACTGAACACAGATACGCAGTATTTT. Protein sequence: CASSLEGRLNTDTQYF.

The J gene is TRBJ2-1, the V gene TRBV27; 7 bases fit TRBD2. V lost 7 bases, J lost 6 bases, and 6 bases stayed unmatched. Germline CDR1 MNHEY, CDR2 SMNVEV (reference sequence). This CDR3 contains 13 residues. The CDR3 here is CASKGLTGNEQFF. CDR3 in DNA: TGTGCCAGCAAGGGACTAACGGGCAATGAGCAGTTCTTC.

The CDR3 DNA sequence: TGTGCCAGCAGCCGATTGACTAGCGGGTCCGTCGAGCAGTACTTC. This sequence encodes CASSRLTSGSVEQYF. The chain couples TRBV14 to TRBJ2-7, with TRBD2 identical over 10 bases. Trimming took 4 bases from V and 6 from J; bases not matched to a gene: 9. The CDR3 is made up of 15 amino acids. CDR1 and CDR2 from the germline V gene are SGHDN and FVKESK. The complete variable domain, with remaining parts taken from reference TRBV14 and TRBJ2-7, reads EAGVTQFPSHSVIEKGQTVTLRCDPISGHDNLYWYRRVMGKEIKFLLHFVKESKQDESGMPNNRFLAERTGGTYSTLKVQPAELEDSGVYFCASSRLTSGSVEQYFGPGTRLTVT.

J is TRBJ2-3 and V is TRBV6-2 or TRBV6-3; TRBD1 matches 9 bases. Germline CDR1 and CDR2: MNHEY and SVGEGT. The length of the CDR3 is 17 residues. The V and J ends lost 4 bases and 3 bases, in that order; junction bases with no gene match: 11. CDR3 sequence reads: CASSLTPTGGRTDTQYF. The CDR3 region has the DNA TGTGCCAGCAGTTTAACCCCTACAGGGGGCCGAACAGATACGCAGTATTTT.

The chain links TRBV5-6 to TRBJ2-7; 8 nucleotides align to TRBD1. This CDR3 is built from 13 residues. V lost 4 bases, J lost 3 bases, and 3 bases stayed unmatched. From germline, CDR1 is SGHDT and CDR2 YYEEEE. The CDR3 DNA reads TGTGCCAGCAGCACAGGACAGGGCTACGAGCAGTACTTC. Protein product: CASSTGQGYEQYF.

V is TRBV19 and J is TRBJ2-3; TRBD2 agrees at 8 bases. CDR3 size: 17 residues. Germline V gene lookup returns CDR1 LNHDA and CDR2 SQIVND (reference sequence). The V segment lost 0 bases and the J segment 1 base; nucleotides outside the gene matches: 6. DNA for the CDR3: TGTGCCAGTAGTATAGATCGAGGCGGGGGGCGCACAGATACGCAGTATTTT. It is translated as CASSIDRGGGRTDTQYF.